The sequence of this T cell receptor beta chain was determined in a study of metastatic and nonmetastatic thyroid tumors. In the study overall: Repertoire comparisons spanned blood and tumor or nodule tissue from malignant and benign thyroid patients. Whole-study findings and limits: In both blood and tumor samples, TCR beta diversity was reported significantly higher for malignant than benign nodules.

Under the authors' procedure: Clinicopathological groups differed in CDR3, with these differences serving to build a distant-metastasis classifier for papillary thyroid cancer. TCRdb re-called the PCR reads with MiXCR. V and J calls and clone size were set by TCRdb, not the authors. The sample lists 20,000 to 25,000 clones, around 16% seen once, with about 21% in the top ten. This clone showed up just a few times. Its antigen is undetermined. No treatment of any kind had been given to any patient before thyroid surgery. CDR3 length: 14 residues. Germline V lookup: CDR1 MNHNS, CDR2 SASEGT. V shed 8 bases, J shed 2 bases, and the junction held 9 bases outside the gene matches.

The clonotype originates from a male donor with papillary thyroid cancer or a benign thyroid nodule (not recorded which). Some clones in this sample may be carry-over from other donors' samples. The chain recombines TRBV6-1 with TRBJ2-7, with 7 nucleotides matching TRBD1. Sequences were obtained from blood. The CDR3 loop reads CASLPGQAAYEQYF. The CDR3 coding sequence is TGTGCCAGCCTACCTGGACAGGCGGCCTACGAGCAGTACTTC.